This T cell receptor (beta chain) was identified in a study of cytomegalovirus exposure and HLA in healthy donors. This CDR3 comprises 15 residues. The germline gives CDR1 LNHDA, CDR2 SQIVND (reference sequence). The V end lost 3 bases, the J end lost 0 bases, and 9 bases lay between the germline ends. This clone was seen a few times. Primers for the PCR totalled 60 Vbeta and 13 Jbeta. Sequenced by immunoSEQ multiplex PCR; TCRdb stores in-frame clones only, minus some. The top ten clones hold around 1.9% of a sample with around 140,000 clones, roughly 79% of them seen once. The TCR sequence derives from a middle-aged woman in good health and CMV-seronegative. Source material: PBMCs. This chain joins TRBV19 and TRBJ1-3; D is unclear. CDR3 sequence: CASSILAPSGNTIYF. As DNA, the CDR3 is TGTGCCAGTAGTATTTTGGCACCCTCTGGAAACACCATATATTTT.